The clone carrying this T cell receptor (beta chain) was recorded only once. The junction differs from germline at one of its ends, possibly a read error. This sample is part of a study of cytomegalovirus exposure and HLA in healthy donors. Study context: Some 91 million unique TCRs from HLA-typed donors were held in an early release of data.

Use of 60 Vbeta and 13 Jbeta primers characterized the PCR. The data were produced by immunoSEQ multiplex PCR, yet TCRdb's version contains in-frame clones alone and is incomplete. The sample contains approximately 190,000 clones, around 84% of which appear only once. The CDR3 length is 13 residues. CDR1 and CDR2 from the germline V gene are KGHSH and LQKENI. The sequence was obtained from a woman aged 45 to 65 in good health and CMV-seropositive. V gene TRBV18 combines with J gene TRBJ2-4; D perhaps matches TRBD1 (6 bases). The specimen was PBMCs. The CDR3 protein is CASSSPPGDIQYF. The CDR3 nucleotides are TGTGCCAGCTCATCACCTCCAGGGGACATTCAGTACTTC. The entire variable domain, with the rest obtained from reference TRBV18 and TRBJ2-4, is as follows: NAGVMQNPRHLVRRRGQEARLRCSPMKGHSHVYWYRQLPEEGLKFMVYLQKENIIDESGMPKERFSAEFPKEGPSILRIQQVVRGDSAAYFCASSSPPGDIQYFGAGTRLSVL.